These 2 T cell receptor beta chains were sequenced from one sample in a study of siplizumab effects on memory and regulatory T cells. Data came from immunoSEQ multiplex PCR; TCRdb stores just in-frame clones and leaves some out. The table records more than 95,000 clones, about 93% of them present only once. Sequencing was done on a sample of Tregs sorted from blood. The origin of the receptors is a human donor in good health.

This chain joins TRBV7-9 and TRBJ2-1, with TRBD2 matching over 10 bases. This CDR3 is 18 amino acids long. V dropped 1 base and J dropped 9; count of bases not matched to a gene: 15. Germline V CDR1 and CDR2: SEHNR, FQNEAQ (reference sequence). This CDR3 is CASSLGFQREGLLGEQFF. The CDR3 DNA is TGTGCCAGCAGCTTAGGTTTTCAGCGGGAGGGCCTATTAGGTGAGCAGTTCTTC.

The chain joins TRBV2 to TRBJ1-3; no clear D gene. There are 14 residues in the CDR3. The V end lost 3 bases, the J end lost 0 bases, and 6 bases lay between the germline ends. The germline V gene encodes CDR1 SNHLY and CDR2 FYNNEI. The CDR3 coding sequence is TGTGCCAGCAGTGAGAACAGCTCTGGAAACACCATATATTTT. The encoded protein is CASSENSSGNTIYF.